These 5 T cell receptor beta chains were sequenced from one sample in a study of blood T cell repertoires in COVID-19. The method was immunoSEQ multiplex PCR; TCRdb's version includes in-frame clones alone and lacks a portion of them. This table holds about 210,000 clones, about 88% found once. The sample taken for sequencing was peripheral blood. These receptors all come from a man aged 40-50 years with acute or convalescent COVID-19.

The chain carries TRBV6-4 and TRBJ2-1, with 7 nucleotides matching TRBD1. Germline-derived CDR1 and CDR2 are MRHNA and SNTAGT. The V gene end was trimmed by 3 bases and the J gene end by 8 bases; junction bases not matched to a gene: 13. The CDR3 runs 16 residues. The CDR3 region has the DNA TGTGCCAGCAGTGAAGCCGGGACAGTCAATTTGGATGAGCAGTTCTTC. It translates to CASSEAGTVNLDEQFF.

V and J are TRBV2 and TRBJ2-7, with 10 bases that match TRBD1. This CDR3 comprises 15 residues. In germline, CDR1 is SNHLY, CDR2 FYNNEI. Trimming removed 2 bases from V and 2 bases from J; junction bases left unmatched: 3. CDR3 residues: CASSELGQGTYEQYF. The CDR3 nucleotides are TGTGCCAGCAGTGAATTGGGACAGGGGACCTACGAGCAGTACTTC.

V usage is TRBV5-1 and J usage is TRBJ2-1; 9 bases line up with TRBD2. Germline CDR1 SGHRS, CDR2 YFSETQ. Unmatched junction bases numbered 6, after V lost 0 bases and J lost 8 bases. The CDR3 contains 15 residues. The CDR3 DNA reads TGCGCCAGCAGCTTGGTGGCGGGGGGGCCGGATGAGCAGTTCTTC. As protein: CASSLVAGGPDEQFF.

CDR3 sequence (DNA): TGTGCCACCAGTGATCGGGGACACACTAACAATGAGCAGTTCTTC. Its protein is CATSDRGHTNNEQFF. The chain is built from TRBV24-1 and TRBJ2-1; D is possibly TRBD1 (6 bases). V dropped 3 bases and J dropped 5 bases, with 13 bases sitting between them. CDR1 and CDR2 (germline): KGHDR, SFDVKD. CDR3 size: 15 residues.

The V call is TRBV5-6, the J call TRBJ2-7; tentative D call: TRBD2 (6 bases). The V and J ends lost 5 bases and 1 base respectively, with 10 bases between them. CDR1 is SGHDT and CDR2 is YYEEEE in the germline V gene. This CDR3 is 13 amino acids long. The CDR3 bases are TGTGCCAGCAGTGGCGGGGAATCCTACGAGCAGTACTTC. Protein product: CASSGGESYEQYF.